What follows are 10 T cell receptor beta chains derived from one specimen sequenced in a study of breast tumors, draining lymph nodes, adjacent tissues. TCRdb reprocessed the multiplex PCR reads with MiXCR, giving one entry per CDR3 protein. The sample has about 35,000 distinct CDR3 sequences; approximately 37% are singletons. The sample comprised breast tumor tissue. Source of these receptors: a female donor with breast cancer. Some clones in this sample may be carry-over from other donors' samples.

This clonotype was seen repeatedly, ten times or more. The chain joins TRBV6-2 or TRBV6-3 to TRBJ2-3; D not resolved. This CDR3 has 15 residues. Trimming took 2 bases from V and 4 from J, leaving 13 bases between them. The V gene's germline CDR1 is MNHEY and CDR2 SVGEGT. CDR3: CASSYTVGRSDTQYF. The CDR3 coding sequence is TGTGCCAGCAGTTACACGGTGGGCAGGTCAGATACGCAGTATTTT.

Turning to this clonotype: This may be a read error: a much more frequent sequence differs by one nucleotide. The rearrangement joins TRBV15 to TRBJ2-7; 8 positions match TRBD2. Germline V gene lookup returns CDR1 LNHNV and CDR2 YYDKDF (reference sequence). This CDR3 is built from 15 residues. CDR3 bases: TGTGCCACCGGCAGAGGAAGCGGGAGCGCCTACGAGCAGTACTTC. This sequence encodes CATGRGSGSAYEQYF.

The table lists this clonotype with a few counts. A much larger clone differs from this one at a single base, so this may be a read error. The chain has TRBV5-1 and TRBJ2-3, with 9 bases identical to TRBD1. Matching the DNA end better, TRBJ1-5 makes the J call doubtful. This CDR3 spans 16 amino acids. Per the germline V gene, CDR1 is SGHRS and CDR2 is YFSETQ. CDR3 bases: TGCGCCAGCAGCACCTTACAGGGGGCGGGCACAGATACGCAGCATTTT. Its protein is CASSTLQGAGTDTQHF.

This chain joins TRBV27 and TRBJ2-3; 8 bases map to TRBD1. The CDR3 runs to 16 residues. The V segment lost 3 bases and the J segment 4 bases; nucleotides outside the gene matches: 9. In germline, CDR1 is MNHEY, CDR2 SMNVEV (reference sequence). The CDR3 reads CASSFLTGGTPDTQYF. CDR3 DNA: TGTGCCAGCAGTTTCTTAACAGGGGGGACCCCAGATACGCAGTATTTT.

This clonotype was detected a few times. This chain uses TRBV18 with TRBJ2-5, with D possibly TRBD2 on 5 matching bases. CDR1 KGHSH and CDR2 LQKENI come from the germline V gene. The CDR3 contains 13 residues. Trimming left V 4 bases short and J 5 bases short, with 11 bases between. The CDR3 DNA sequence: TGTGCCAGCTCACGAGGGTCCTTGGAGACCCAGTACTTC. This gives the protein CASSRGSLETQYF.

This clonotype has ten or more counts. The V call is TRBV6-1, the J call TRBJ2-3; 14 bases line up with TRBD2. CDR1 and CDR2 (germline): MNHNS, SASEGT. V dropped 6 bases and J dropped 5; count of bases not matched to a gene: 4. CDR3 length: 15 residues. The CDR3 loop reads CASRRLAGGQDTQYF. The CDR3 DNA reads TGTGCCAGCAGGCGACTAGCGGGAGGGCAAGATACGCAGTATTTT.

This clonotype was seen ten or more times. In DNA, the CDR3 is TGTGCCAGCAGTCCCCAGCCAGGGGACTATGGCTACACCTTC. Translation gives CASSPQPGDYGYTF. The genes are TRBV5-5 and TRBJ1-2, with D maybe TRBD1 (6 bases). Germline lookup yields CDR1 SGHKS and CDR2 YYEKEE (reference sequence). The CDR3 length is 14 residues. Trimming removed 5 bases at V and 3 bases at J, with 14 bases between.

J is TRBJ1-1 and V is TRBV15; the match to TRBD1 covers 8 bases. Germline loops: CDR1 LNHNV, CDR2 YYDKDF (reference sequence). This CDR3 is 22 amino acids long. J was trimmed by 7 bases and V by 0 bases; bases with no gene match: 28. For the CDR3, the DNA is TGTGCCACCAGCAGAGATGAGCCCCTACTCGGACAGGGCAACACGTTTAGCGTTGAAGCTTTCTTT. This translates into CATSRDEPLLGQGNTFSVEAFF.

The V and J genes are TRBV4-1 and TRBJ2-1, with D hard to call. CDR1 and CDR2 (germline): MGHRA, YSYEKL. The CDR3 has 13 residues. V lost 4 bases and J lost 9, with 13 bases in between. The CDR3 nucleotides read TGCGCCAGCAGCCGCTCATTCTACGGTGAGCAGTTCTTC. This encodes CASSRSFYGEQFF.

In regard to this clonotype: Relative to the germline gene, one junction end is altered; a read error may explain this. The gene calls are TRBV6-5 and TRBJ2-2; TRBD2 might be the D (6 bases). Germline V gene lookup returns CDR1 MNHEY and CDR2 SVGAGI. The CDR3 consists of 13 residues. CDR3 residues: CPSSYQDTGGLFF. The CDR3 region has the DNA TGTCCCAGCAGTTACCAAGACACCGGGGGGCTGTTTTTT.